This T cell receptor (beta chain) was recorded in a study of T cell repertoires in urothelial bladder cancer. Study conclusions and caveats: Infiltrating lymphocytes: median roughly 2% in carcinoma versus 9.5% to 15% in benign specimens. Up to 17% of carcinoma infiltrating lymphocytes belonged to one T-cell clone. Median T cells were roughly 5,900 in carcinoma and about 26,000 in benign specimens.

The CDR3 is 13 residues long. V lost 8 bases and J 5 bases, leaving 12 bases between the germline ends. The germline V gene has CDR1 LNHNV and CDR2 YYDKDF (reference sequence). Clones were read by immunoSEQ multiplex PCR, and TCRdb kept only the in-frame ones, dropping some. This sample carries about 9,000 clones, 58% of them seen once, and the ten largest clones take around 30%. Comments on this clone: Its specificity is unknown.

The V and J genes are TRBV15 and TRBJ2-2; D gene unclear. Sequenced sample: tumor-infiltrating cells from bladder cancer. This clonotype was sampled from a human donor with urothelial carcinoma. The CDR3 DNA reads TGTGCCACCGCTAAGTCCATAACCGGGGAGCTGTTTTTT. This gives the protein CATAKSITGELFF.